This record looks at one T cell receptor beta chain sequence and its context. Its antigen is not known. With random hexamers, 0.5 to 1 ug RNA was reverse transcribed. TCRdb independently ran MiXCR on the immunoSEQ multiplex PCR reads; one entry per CDR3 protein. In the table there are 170,000 or so distinct CDR3 sequences, 85% to 95% of which are singletons. The CDR3 covers 15 residues. Germline-derived CDR1 and CDR2 are MDHEN and SYDVKM. Between the trimmed V and J ends, which lost 3 bases and 3 bases, there was a span of 12 bases. The source of the sample is a study of CD8 T cells in Susac syndrome. Study results and limitations: Susac syndrome CD4+ T cell repertoires showed no clonal expansion.

The sequencing sample was made of CD4+ T cells from PBMCs. The clonotype comes from a human donor with Susac syndrome. The chain employs TRBV28 and TRBJ1-5; D possibly corresponds to TRBD1 (5 bases). The CDR3 loop is CASSFGIQANQPQHF. DNA for the CDR3: TGTGCCAGCAGTTTTGGGATACAGGCCAATCAGCCCCAGCATTTT.